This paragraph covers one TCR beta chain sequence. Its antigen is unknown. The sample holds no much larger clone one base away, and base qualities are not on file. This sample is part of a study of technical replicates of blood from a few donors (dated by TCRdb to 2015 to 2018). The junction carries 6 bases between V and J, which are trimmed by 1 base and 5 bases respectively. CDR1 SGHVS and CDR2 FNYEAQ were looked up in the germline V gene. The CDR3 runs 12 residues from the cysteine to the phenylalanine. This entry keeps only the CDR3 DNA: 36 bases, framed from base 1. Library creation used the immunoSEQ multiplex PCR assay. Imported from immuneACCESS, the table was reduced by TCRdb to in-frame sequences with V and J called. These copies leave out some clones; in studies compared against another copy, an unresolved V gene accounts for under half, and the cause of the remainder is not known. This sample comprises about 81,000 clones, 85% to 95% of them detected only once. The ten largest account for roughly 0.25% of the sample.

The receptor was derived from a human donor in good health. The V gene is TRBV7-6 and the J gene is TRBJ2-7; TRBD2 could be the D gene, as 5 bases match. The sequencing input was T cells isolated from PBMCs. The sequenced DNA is TGTGCCAGCAGCTTAGTGGGAGACGAGCAGTACTTC. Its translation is CASSLVGDEQYF.